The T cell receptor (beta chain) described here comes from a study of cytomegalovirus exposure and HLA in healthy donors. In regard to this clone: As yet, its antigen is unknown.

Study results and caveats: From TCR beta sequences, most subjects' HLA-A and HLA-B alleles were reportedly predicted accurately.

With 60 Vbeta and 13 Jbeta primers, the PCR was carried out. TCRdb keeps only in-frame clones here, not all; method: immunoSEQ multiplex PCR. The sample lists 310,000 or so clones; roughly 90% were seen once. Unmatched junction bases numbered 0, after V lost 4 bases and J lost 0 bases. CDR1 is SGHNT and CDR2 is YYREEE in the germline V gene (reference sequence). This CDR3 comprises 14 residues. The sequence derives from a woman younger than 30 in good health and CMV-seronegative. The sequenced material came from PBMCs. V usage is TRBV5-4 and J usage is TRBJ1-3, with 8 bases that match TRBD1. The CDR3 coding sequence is TGTGCCAGCAGCGACAGGGGCTCTGGAAACACCATATATTTT. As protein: CASSDRGSGNTIYF. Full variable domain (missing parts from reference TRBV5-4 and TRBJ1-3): ETGVTQSPTHLIKTRGQQVTLRCSSQSGHNTVSWYQQALGQGPQFIFQYYREEENGRGNFPPRFSGLQFPNYSSELNVNALELDDSALYLCASSDRGSGNTIYFGEGSWLTVV.